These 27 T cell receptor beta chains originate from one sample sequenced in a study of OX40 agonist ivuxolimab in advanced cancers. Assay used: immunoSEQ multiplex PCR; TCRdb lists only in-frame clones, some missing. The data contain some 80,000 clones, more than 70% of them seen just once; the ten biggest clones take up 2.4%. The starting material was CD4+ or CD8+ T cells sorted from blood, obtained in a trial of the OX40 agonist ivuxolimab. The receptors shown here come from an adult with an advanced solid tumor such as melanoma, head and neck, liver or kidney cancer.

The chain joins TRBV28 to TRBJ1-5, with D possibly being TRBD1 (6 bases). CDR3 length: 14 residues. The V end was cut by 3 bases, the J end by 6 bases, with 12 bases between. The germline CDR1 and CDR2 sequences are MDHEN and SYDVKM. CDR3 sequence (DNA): TGTGCCAGCAGTTTCGTCGGGGGCGTTCAGCCCCAGCATTTT. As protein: CASSFVGGVQPQHF.

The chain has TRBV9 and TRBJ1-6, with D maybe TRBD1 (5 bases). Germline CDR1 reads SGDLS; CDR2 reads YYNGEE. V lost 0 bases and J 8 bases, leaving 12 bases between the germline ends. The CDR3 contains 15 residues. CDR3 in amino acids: CASSVGAGSDSPLHF. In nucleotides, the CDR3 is TGTGCCAGCAGCGTAGGCGCAGGGAGTGATTCACCCCTCCACTTT. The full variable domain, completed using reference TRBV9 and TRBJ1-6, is DSGVTQTPKHLITATGQRVTLRCSPRSGDLSVYWYQQSLDQGLQFLIQYYNGEERAKGNILERFSAQQFPDLHSELNLSSLELGDSALYFCASSVGAGSDSPLHFGNGTRLTVT.

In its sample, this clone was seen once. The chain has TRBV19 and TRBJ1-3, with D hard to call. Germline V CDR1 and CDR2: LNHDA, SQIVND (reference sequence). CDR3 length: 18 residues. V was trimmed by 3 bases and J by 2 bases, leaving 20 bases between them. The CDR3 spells CASSITAAAPQTGNTIYF. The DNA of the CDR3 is TGTGCCAGTAGTATTACGGCAGCAGCTCCCCAGACTGGAAACACCATATATTTT.

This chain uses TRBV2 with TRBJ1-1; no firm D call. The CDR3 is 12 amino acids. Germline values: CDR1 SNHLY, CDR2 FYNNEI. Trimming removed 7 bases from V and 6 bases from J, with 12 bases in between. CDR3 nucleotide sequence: TGTGCCAGCAACCAAAACTCTCCTGAAGCTTTCTTT. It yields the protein CASNQNSPEAFF.

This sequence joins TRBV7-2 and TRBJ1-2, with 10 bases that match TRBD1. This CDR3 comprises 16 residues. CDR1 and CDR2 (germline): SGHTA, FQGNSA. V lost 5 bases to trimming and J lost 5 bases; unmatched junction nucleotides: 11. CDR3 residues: CASSPGGGTGAYGYTF. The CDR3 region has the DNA TGTGCCAGCAGCCCAGGTGGTGGGACAGGGGCTTATGGCTACACCTTC.

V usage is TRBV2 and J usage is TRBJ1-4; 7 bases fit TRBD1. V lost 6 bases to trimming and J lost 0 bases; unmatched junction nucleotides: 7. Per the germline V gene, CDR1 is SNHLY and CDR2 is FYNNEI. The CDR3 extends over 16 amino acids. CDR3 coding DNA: TGTGCCAGCAGCGCGACAGGGCTAACAACTAATGAAAAACTGTTTTTT. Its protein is CASSATGLTTNEKLFF. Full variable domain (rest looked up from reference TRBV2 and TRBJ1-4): EPEVTQTPSHQVTQMGQEVILRCVPISNHLYFYWYRQILGQKVEFLVSFYNNEISEKSEIFDDQFSVERPDGSNFTLKIRSTKLEDSAMYFCASSATGLTTNEKLFFGSGTQLSVL.

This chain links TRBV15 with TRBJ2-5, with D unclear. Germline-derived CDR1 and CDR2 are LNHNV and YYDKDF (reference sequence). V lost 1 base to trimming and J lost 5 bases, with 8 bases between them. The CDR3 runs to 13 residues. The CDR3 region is CATSRVDGETQYF. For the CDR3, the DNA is TGTGCCACCAGCAGAGTAGACGGGGAGACCCAGTACTTC.

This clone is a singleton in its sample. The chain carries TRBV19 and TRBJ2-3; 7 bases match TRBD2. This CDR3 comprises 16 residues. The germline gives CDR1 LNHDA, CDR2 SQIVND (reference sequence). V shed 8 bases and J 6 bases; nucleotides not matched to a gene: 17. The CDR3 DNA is TGTGCCAGTTCTTCCCAACTAGCGCCACTAGGGGATACGCAGTATTTT. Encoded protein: CASSSQLAPLGDTQYF.

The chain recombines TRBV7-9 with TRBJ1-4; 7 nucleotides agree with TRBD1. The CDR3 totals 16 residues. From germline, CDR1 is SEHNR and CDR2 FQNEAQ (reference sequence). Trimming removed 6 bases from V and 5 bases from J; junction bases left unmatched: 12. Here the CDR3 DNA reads TGTGCCAGCAGGGACAGACTGGGACAGCGGAATGAAAAACTGTTTTTT. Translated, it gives CASRDRLGQRNEKLFF.

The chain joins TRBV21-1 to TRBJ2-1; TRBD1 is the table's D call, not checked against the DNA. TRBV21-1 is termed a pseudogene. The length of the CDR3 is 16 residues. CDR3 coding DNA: TGTGCCAGCATCAACCGGACAGGGGGACATCACAATGAGCAGTTCTTC. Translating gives CASINRTGGHHNEQFF.

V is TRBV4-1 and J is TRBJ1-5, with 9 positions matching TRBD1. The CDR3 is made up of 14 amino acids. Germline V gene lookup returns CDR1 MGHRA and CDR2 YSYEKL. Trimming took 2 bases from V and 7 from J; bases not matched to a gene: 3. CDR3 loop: CASSQLGQGQPQHF. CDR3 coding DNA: TGCGCCAGCAGCCAACTTGGACAGGGGCAGCCCCAGCATTTT.

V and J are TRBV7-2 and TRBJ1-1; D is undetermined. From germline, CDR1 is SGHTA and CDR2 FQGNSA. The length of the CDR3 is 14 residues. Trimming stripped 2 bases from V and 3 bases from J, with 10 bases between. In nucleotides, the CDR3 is TGTGCCAGCAGCTTAATGGGAGGTGACACTGAAGCTTTCTTT. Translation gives CASSLMGGDTEAFF.

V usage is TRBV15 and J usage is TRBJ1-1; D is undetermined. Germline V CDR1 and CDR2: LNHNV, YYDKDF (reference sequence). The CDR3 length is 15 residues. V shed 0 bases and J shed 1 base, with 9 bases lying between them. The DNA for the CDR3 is TGTGCCACCAGCAGAGAGCCGGGCCCGAACACTGAAGCTTTCTTT. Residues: CATSREPGPNTEAFF.

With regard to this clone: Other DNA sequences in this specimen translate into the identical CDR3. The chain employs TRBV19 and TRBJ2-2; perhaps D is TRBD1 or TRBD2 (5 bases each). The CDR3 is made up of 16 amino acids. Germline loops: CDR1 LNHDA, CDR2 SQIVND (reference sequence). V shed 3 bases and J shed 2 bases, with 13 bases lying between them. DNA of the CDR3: TGTGCCAGTAGTATTTCCCGGGACCGTAACACCGGGGAGCTGTTTTTT. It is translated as CASSISRDRNTGELFF.

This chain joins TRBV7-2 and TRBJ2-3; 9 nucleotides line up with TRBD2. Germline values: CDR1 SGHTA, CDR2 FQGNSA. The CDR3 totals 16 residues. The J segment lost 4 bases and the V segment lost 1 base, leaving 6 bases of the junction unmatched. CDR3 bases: TGTGCCAGCAGCTTAGTTACGGCTAGCGGGGCAGATACGCAGTATTTT. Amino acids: CASSLVTASGADTQYF.

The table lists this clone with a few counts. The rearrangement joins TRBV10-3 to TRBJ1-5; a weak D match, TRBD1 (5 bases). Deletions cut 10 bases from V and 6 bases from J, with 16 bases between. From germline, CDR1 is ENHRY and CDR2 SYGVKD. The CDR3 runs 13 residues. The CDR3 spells CATHTGEGQPQHF. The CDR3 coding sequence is TGTGCCACACATACGGGGGAAGGTCAGCCCCAGCATTTT.

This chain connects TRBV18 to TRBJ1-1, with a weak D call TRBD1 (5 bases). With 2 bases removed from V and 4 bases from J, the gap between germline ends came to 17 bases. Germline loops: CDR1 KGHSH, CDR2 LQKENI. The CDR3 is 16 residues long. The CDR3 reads CASSPEAGLGGTEAFF. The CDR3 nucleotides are TGTGCCAGCTCACCAGAGGCAGGACTTGGGGGCACTGAAGCTTTCTTT. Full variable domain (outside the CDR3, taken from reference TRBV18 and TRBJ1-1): NAGVMQNPRHLVRRRGQEARLRCSPMKGHSHVYWYRQLPEEGLKFMVYLQKENIIDESGMPKERFSAEFPKEGPSILRIQQVVRGDSAAYFCASSPEAGLGGTEAFFGQGTRLTVV.

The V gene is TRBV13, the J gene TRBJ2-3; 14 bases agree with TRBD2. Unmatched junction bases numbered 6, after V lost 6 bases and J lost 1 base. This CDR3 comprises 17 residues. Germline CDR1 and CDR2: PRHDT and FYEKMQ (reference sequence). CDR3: CASRRAGLAGGTDTQYF. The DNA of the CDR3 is TGTGCCAGCAGGAGAGCGGGACTAGCGGGGGGCACAGATACGCAGTATTTT.

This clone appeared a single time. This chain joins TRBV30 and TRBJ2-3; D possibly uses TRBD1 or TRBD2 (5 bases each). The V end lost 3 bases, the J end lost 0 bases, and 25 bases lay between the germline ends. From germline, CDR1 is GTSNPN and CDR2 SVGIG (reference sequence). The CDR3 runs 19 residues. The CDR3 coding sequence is TGTGCCTGGAGCGGGATGGGACGCCTAATTAAAAAAAGCACAGATACGCAGTATTTT. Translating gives CAWSGMGRLIKKSTDTQYF.

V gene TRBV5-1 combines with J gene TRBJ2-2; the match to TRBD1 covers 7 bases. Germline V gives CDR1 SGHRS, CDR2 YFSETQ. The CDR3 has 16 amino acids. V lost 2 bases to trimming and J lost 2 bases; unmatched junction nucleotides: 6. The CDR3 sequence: CASSFTRDSNTGELFF. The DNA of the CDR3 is TGCGCCAGCAGCTTTACCCGGGACAGTAACACCGGGGAGCTGTTTTTT.

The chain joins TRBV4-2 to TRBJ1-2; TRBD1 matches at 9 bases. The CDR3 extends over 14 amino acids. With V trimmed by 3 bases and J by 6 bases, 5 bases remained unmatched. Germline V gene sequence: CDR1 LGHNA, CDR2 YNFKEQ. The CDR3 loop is CASSHGTGLNGYTF. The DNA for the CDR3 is TGTGCCAGCAGCCACGGGACAGGGTTGAATGGCTACACCTTC.

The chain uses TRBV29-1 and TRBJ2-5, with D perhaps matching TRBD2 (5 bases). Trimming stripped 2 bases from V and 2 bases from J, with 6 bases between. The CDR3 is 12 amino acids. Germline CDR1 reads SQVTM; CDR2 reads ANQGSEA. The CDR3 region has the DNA TGCAGCGTTGAATCGGGGCAAGAGACCCAGTACTTC. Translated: CSVESGQETQYF.

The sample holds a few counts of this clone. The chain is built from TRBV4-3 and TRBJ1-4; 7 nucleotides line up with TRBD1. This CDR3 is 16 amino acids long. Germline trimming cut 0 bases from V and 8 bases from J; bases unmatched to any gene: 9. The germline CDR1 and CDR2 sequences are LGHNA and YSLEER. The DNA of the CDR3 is TGCGCCAGCAGCCAAGATGGCGGGACAGCGTTGGAAAAACTGTTTTTT. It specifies CASSQDGGTALEKLFF.

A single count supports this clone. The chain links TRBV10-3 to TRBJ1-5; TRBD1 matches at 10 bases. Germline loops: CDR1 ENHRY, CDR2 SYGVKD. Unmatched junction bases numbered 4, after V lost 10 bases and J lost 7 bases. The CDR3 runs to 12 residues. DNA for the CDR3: TGTGCCACAGCGACAGGGGGCCAGCCCCAGCATTTT. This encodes CATATGGQPQHF.

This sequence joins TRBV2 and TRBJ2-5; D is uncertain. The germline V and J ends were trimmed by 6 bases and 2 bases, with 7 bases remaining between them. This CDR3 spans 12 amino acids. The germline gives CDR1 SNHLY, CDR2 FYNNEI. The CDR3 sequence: CASRALQETQYF. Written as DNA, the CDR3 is TGTGCCAGCAGGGCCTTACAAGAGACCCAGTACTTC.

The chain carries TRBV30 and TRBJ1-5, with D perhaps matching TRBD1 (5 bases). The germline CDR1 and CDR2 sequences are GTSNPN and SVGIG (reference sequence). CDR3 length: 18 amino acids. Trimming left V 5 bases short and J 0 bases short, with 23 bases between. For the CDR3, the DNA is TGTGCCTGGGCCCCGGGACGGGATTTTTTTTATAGCAATCAGCCCCAGCATTTT. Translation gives CAWAPGRDFFYSNQPQHF.

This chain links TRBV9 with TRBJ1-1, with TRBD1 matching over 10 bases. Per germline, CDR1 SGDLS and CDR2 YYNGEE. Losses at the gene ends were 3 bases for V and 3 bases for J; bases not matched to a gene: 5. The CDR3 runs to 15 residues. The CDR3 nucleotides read TGTGCCAGCAGCGCGGGACAGGGGTGGGACACTGAAGCTTTCTTT. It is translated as CASSAGQGWDTEAFF.